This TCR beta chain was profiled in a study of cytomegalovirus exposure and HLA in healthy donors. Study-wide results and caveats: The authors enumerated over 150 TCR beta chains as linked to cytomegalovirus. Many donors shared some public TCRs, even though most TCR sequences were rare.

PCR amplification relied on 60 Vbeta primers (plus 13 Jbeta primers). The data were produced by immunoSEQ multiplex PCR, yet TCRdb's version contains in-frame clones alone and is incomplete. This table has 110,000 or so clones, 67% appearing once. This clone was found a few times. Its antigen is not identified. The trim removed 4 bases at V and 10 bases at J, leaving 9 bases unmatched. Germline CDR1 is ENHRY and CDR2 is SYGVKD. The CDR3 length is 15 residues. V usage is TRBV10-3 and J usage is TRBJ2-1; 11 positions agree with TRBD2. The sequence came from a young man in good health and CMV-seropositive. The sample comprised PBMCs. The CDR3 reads CAISATSGAIWEQFF. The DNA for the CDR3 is TGTGCCATCAGTGCGACTAGCGGGGCCATTTGGGAGCAGTTCTTC.